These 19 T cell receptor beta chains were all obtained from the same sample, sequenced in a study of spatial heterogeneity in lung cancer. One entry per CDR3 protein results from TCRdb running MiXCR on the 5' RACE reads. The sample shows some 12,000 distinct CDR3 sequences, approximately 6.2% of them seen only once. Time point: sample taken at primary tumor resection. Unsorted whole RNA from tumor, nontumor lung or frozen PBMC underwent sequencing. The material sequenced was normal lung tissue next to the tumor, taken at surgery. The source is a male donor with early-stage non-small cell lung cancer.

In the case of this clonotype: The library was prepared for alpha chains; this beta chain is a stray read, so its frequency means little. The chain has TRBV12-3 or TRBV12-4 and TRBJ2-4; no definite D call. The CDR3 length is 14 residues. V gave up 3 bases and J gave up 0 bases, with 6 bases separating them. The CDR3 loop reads CASSFGIAKNIQYF. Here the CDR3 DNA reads TGTGCCAGCAGTTTTGGAATAGCCAAAAACATTCAGTACTTC.

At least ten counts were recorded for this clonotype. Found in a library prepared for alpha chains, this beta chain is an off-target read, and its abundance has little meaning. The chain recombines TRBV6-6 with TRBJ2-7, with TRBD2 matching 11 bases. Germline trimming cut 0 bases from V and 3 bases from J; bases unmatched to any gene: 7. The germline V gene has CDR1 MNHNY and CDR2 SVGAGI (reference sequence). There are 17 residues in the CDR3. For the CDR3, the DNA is TGTGCCAGCAGTTACTCGAACTTACTAGCGGGAGTCTACGAGCAGTACTTC. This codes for CASSYSNLLAGVYEQYF.

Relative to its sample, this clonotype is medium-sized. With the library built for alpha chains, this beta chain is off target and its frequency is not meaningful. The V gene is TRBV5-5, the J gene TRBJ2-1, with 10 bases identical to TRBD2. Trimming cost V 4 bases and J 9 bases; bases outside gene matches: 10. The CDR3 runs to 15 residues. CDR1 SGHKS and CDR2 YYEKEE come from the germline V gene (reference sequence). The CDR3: CASSPLAGAVGEQFF. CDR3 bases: TGTGCCAGCAGCCCCCTAGCGGGAGCAGTGGGTGAGCAGTTCTTC.

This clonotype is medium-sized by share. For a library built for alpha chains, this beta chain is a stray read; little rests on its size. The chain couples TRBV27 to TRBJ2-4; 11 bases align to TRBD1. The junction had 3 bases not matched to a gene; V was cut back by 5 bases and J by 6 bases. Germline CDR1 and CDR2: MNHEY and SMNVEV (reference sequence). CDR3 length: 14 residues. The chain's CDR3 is CASSTGQGANIQYF. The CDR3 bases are TGTGCCAGCAGTACAGGACAGGGGGCAAACATTCAGTACTTC.

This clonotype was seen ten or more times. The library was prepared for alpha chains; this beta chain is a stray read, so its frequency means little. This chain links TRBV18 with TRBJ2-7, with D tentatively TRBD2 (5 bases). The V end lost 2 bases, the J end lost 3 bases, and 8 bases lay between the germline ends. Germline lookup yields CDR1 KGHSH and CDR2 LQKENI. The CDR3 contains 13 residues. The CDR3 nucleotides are TGTGCCAGCTCACCAGCAGCGGACTACGAGCAGTACTTC. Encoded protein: CASSPAADYEQYF. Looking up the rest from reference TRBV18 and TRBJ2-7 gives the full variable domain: NAGVMQNPRHLVRRRGQEARLRCSPMKGHSHVYWYRQLPEEGLKFMVYLQKENIIDESGMPKERFSAEFPKEGPSILRIQQVVRGDSAAYFCASSPAADYEQYFGPGTRLTVT.

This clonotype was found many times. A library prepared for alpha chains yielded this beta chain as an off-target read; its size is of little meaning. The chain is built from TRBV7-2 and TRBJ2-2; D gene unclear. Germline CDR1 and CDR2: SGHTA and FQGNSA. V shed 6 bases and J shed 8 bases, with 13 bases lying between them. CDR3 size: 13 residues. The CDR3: CASSRGPLGELFF. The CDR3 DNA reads TGTGCCAGCAGTCGCGGACCTTTAGGGGAGCTGTTTTTT.

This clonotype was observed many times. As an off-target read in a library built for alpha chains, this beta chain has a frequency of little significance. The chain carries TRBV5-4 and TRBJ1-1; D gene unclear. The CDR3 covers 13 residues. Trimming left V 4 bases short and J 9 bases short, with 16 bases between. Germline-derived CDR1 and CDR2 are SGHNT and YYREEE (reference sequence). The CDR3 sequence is CASSPQSGPQAFF. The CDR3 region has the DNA TGTGCCAGCAGCCCCCAGTCCGGGCCTCAAGCTTTCTTT.

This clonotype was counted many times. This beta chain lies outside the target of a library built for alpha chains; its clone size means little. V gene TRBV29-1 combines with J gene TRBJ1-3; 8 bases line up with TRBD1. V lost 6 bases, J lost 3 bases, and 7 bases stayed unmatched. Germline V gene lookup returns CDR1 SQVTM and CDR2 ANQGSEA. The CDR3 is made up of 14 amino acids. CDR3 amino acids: CSVAPGGGGNTIYF. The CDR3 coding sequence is TGCAGCGTCGCGCCAGGGGGCGGTGGAAACACCATATATTTT.

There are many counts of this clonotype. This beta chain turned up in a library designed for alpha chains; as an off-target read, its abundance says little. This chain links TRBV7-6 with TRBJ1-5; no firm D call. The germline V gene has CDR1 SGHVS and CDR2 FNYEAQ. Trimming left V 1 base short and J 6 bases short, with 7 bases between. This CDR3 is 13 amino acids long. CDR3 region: CASSLGDGQPQHF. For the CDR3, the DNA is TGTGCCAGCAGCTTAGGGGATGGTCAGCCCCAGCATTTT. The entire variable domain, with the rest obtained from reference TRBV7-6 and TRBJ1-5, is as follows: GAGVSQSPRYKVTKRGQDVALRCDPISGHVSLYWYRQALGQGPEFLTYFNYEAQQDKSGLPNDRFSAERPEGSISTLTIQRTEQRDSAMYRCASSLGDGQPQHFGDGTRLSIL.

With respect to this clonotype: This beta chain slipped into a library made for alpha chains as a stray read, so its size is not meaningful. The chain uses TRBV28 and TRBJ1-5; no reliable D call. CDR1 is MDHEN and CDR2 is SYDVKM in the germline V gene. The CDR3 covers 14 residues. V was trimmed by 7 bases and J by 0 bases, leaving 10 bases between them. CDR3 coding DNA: TGTGCCAGCAACCTACTCCTTAGCAATCAGCCCCAGCATTTT. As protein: CASNLLLSNQPQHF.

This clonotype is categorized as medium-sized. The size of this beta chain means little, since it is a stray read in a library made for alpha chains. CDR3 DNA: TGTGCCAGCAGTTTAACTGCAGGGGGAGGAGGTCAAGAGACCCAGTACTTC. Translating gives CASSLTAGGGGQETQYF. This chain connects TRBV6-6 to TRBJ2-5; a weak D match, TRBD1 (7 bases). Per the germline V gene, CDR1 is MNHNY and CDR2 is SVGAGI (reference sequence). The V end was cut by 4 bases, the J end by 2 bases, with 20 bases between. There are 17 residues in the CDR3.

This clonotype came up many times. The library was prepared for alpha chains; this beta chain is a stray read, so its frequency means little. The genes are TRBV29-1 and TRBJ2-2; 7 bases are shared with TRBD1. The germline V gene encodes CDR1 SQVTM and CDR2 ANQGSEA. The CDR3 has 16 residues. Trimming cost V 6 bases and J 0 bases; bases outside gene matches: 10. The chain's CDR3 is CSVVKGAGSNTGELFF. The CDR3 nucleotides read TGCAGCGTCGTGAAGGGGGCAGGGTCGAACACCGGGGAGCTGTTTTTT.

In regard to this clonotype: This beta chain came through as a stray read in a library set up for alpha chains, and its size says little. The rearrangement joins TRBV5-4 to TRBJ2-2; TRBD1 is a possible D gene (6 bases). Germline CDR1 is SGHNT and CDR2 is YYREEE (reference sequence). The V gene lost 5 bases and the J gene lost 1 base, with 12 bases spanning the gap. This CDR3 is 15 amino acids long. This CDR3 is CASSSRQENTGELFF. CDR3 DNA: TGTGCCAGCAGTTCCCGACAGGAGAACACCGGGGAGCTGTTTTTT. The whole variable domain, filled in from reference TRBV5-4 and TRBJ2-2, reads ETGVTQSPTHLIKTRGQQVTLRCSSQSGHNTVSWYQQALGQGPQFIFQYYREEENGRGNFPPRFSGLQFPNYSSELNVNALELDDSALYLCASSSRQENTGELFFGEGSRLTVL.

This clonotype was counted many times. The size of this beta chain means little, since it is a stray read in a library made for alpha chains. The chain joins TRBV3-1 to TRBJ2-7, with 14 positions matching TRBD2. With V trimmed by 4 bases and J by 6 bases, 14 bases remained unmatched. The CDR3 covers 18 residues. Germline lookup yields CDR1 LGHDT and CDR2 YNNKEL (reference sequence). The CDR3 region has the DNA TGTGCCAGCAGCCCCAAGGGACTAGCGGGAGTAAGGGTGCGCGAGCAGTACTTC. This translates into CASSPKGLAGVRVREQYF.

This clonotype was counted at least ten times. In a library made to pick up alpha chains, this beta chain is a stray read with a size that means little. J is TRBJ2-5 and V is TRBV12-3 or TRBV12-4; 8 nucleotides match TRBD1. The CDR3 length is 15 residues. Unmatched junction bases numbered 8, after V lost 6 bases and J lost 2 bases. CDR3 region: CASSRDRRVQETQYF. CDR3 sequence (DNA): TGTGCCAGCAGCCGGGACAGGCGTGTTCAAGAGACCCAGTACTTC.

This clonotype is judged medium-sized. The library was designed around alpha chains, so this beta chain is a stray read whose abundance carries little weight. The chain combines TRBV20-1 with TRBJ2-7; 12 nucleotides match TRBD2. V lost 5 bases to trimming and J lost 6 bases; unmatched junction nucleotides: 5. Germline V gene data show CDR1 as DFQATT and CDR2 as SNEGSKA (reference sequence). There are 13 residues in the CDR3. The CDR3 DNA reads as TGCAGTGCTCCGACTAGCGGGAGTGGCGAGCAGTACTTC. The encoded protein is CSAPTSGSGEQYF.

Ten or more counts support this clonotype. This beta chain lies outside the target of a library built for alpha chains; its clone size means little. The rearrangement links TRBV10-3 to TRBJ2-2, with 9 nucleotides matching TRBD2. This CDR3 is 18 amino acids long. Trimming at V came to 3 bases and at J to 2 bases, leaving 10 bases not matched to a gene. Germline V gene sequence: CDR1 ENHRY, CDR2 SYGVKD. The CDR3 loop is CAISDRGSGRPNTGELFF. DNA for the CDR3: TGTGCCATCAGTGATCGGGGCAGCGGGAGGCCAAACACCGGGGAGCTGTTTTTT.

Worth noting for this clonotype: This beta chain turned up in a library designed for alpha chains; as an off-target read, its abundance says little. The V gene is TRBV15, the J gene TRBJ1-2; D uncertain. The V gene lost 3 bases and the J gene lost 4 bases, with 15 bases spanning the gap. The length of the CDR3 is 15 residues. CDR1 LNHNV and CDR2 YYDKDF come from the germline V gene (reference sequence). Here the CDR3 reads CATSSPELRSYGYTF. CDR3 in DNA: TGTGCCACCAGCAGTCCCGAATTGAGGAGCTATGGCTACACCTTC.

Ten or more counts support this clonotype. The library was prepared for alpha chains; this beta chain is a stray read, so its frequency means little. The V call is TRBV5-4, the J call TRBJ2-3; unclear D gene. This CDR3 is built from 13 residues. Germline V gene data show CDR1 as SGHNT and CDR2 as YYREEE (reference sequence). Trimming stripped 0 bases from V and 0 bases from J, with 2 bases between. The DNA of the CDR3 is TGTGCCAGCAGCTTGGACAGCACAGATACGCAGTATTTT. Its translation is CASSLDSTDTQYF.